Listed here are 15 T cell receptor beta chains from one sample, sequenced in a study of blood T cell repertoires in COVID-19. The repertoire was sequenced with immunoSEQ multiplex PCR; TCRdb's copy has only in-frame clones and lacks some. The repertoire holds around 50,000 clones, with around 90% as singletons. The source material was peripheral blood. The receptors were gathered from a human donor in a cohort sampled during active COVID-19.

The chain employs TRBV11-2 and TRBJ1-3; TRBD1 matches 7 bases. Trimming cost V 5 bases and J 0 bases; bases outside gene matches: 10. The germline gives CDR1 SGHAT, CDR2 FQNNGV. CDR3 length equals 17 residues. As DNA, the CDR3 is TGTGCCAGCAGCCGTCAGAGGGGACAGAGCTCTGGAAACACCATATATTTT. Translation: CASSRQRGQSSGNTIYF. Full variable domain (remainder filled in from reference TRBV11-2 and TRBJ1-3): EAGVAQSPRYKIIEKRQSVAFWCNPISGHATLYWYQQILGQGPKLLIQFQNNGVVDDSQLPKDRFSAERLKGVDSTLKIQPAKLEDSAVYLCASSRQRGQSSGNTIYFGEGSWLTVV.

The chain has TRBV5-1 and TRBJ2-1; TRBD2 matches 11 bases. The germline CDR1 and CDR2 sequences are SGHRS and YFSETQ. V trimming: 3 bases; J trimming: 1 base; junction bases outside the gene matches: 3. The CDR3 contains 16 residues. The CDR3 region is CASSSRLAGSYNEQFF. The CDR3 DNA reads TGCGCCAGCAGCTCTCGACTAGCGGGGTCCTACAATGAGCAGTTCTTC.

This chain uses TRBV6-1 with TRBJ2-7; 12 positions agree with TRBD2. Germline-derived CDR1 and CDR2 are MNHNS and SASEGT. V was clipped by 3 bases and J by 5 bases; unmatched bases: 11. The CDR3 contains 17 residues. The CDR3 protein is CASSDNTGLAGFHEQYF. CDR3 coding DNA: TGTGCCAGCAGTGACAACACCGGACTAGCGGGATTCCACGAGCAGTACTTC.

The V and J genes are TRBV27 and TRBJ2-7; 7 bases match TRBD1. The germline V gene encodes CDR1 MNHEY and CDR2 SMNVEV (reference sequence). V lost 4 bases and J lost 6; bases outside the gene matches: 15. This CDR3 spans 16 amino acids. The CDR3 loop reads CASSSPQTGLILEQYF. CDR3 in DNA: TGTGCCAGCAGTTCCCCTCAGACAGGGCTTATCCTCGAGCAGTACTTC.

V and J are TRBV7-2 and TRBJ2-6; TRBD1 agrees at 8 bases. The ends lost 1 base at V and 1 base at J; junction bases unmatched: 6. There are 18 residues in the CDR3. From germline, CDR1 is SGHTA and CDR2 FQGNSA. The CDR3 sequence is CASSLDRGVVSGANVLTF. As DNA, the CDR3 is TGTGCCAGCAGCTTAGACAGGGGGGTCGTATCTGGGGCCAACGTCCTGACTTTC.

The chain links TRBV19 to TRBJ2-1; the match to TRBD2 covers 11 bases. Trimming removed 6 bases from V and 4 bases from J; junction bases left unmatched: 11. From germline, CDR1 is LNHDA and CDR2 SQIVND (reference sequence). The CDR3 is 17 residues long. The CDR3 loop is CASRPFPGLAVYNEQFF. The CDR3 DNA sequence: TGTGCCAGTAGGCCATTTCCGGGACTAGCGGTATACAATGAGCAGTTCTTC.

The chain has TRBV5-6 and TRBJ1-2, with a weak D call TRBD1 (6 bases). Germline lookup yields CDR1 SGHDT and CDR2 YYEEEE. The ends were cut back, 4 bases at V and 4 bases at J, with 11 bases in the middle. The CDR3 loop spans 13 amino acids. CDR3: CASSPGQSYGYTF. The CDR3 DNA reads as TGTGCCAGCAGCCCCGGACAGTCCTATGGCTACACCTTC.

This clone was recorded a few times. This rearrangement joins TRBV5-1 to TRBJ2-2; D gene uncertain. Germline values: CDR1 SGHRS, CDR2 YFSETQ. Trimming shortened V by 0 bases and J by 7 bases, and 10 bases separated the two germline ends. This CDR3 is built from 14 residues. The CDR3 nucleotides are TGCGCCAGCAGCTTGGAACCCGGTCTCGGGGAGCTGTTTTTT. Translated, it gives CASSLEPGLGELFF.

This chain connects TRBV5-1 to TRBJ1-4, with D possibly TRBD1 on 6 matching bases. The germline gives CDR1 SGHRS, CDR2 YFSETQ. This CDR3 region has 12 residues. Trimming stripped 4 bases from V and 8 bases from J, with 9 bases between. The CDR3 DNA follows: TGCGCCAGCAGCGTGGACAGCGAAAAACTGTTTTTT. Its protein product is CASSVDSEKLFF.

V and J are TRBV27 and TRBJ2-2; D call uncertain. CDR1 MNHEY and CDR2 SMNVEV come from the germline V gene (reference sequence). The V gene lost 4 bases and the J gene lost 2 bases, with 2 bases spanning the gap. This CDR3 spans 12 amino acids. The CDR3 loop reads CASSSNTGELFF. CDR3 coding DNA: TGTGCCAGCAGTTCTAACACCGGGGAGCTGTTTTTT.

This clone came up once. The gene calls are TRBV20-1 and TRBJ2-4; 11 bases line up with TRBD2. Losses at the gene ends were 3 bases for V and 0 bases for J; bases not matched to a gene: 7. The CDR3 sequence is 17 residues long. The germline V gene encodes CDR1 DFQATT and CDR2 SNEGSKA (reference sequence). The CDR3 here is CSASGASGRKAKNIQYF. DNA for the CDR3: TGCAGTGCTAGTGGTGCTAGCGGGAGGAAAGCCAAAAACATTCAGTACTTC.

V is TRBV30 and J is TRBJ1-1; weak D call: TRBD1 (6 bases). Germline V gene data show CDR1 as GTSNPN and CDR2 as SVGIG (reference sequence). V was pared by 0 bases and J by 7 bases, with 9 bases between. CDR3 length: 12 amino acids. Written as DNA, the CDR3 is TGTGCCTGGAGTGTACAGGGTGATGAAGCTTTCTTT. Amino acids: CAWSVQGDEAFF.

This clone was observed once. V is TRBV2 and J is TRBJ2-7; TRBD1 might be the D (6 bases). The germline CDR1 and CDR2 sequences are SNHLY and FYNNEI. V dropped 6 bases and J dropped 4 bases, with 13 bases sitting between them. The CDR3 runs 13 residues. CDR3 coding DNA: TGTGCCAGCAGCCAAACAGGGTTTTACGAGCAGTACTTC. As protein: CASSQTGFYEQYF.

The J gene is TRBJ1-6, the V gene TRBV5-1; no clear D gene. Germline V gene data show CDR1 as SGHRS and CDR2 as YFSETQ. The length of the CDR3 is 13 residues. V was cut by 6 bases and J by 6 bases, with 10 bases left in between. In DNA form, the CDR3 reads TGCGCCAGCAATGAGGGTGGTAATTCACCCCTCCACTTT. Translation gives CASNEGGNSPLHF.

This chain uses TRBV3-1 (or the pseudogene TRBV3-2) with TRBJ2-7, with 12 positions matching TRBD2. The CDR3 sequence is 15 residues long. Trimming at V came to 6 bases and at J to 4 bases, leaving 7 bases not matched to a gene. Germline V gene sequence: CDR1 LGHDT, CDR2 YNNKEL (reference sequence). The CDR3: CASSRLAGGPYEQYF. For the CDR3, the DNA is TGTGCCAGCAGTCGGCTAGCGGGAGGGCCTTACGAGCAGTACTTC.